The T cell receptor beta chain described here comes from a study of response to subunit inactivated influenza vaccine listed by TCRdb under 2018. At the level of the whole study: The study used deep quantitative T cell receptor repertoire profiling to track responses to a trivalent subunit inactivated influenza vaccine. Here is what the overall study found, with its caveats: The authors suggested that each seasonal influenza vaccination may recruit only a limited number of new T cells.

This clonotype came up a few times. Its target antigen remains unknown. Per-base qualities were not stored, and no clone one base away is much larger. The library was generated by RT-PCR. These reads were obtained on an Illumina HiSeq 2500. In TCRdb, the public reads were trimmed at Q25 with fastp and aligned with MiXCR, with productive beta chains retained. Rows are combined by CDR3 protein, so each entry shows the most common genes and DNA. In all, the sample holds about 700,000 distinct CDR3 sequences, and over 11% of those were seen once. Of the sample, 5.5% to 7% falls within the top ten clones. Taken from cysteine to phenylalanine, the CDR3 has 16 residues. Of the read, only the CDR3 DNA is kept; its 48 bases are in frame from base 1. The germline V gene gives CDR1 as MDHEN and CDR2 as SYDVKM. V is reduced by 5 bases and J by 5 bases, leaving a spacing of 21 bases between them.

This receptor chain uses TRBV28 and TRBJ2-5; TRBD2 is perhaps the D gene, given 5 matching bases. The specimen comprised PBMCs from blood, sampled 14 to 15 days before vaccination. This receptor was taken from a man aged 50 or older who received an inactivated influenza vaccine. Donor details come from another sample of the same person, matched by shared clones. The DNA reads TGTGCCAGCAGTCTACCCCCGCGCGGTCGCGGGGAGACCCAGTACTTC. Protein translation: CASSLPPRGRGETQYF.